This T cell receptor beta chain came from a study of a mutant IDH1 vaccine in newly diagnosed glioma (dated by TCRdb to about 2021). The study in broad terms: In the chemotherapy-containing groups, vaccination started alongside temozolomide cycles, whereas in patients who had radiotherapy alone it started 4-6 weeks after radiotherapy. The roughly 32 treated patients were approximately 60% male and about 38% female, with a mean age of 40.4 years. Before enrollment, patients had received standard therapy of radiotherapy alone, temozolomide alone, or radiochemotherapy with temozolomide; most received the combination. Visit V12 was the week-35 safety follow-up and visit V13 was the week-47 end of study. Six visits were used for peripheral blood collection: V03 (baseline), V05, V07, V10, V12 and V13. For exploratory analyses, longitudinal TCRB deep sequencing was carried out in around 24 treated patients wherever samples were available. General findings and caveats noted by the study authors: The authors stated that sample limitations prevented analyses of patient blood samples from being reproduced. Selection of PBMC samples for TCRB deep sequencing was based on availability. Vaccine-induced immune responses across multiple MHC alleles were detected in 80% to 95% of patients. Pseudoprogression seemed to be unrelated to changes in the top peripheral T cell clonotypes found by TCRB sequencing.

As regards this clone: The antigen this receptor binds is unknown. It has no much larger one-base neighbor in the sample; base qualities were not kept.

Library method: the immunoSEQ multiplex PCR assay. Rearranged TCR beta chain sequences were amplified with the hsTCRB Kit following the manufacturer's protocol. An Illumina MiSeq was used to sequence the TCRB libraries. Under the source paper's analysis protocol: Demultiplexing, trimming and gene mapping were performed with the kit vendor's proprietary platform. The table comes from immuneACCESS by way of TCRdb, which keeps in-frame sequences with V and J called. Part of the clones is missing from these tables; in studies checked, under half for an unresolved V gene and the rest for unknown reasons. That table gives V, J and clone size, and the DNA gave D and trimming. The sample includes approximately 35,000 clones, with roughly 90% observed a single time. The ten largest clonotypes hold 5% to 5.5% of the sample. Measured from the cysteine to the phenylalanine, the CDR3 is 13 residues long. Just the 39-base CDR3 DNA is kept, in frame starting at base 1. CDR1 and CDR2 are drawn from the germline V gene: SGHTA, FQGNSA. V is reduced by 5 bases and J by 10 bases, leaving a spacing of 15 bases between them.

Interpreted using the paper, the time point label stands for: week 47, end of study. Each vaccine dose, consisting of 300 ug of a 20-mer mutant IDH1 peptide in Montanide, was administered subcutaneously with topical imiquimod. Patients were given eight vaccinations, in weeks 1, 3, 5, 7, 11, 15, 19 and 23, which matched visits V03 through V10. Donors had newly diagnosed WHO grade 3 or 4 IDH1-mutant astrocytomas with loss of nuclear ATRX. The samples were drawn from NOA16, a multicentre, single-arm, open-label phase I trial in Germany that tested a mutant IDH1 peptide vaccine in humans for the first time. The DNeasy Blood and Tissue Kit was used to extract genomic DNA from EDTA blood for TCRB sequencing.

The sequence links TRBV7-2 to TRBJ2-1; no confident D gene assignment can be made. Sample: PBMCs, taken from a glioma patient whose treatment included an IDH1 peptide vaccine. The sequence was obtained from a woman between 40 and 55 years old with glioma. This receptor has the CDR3 CASSPRETREQFF. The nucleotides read TGTGCCAGCAGCCCCCGAGAGACGCGGGAGCAGTTCTTC.